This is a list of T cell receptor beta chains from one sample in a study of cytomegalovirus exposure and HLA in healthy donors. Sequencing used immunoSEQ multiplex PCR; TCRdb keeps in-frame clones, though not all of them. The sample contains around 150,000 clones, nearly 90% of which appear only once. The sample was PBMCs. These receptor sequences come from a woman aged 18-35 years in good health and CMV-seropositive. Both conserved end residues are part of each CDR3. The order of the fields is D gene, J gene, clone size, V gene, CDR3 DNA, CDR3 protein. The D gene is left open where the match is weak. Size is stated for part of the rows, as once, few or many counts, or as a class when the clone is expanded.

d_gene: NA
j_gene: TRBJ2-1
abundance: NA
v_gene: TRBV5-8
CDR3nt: TGTGCCAGCAGCCCCCGCAGGGGTCCCTACAATGAGCAGTTCTTC
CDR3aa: CASSPRRGPYNEQFF

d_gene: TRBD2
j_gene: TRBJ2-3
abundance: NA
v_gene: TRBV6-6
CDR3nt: TGTGCCAGCAGTCCCGGGACTAGCGGGAGTATGACGCAGTATTTT
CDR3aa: CASSPGTSGSMTQYF

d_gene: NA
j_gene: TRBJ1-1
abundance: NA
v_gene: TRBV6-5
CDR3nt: TGTGCCAGCAGTTACTCGGCTTTCAACACTGAAGCTTTCTTT
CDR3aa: CASSYSAFNTEAFF

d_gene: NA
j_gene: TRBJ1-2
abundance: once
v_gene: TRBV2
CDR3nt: TGCGCCAGCCTGGCCCTGGGCCTATATGGCTACACCTTC
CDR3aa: CASLALGLYGYTF

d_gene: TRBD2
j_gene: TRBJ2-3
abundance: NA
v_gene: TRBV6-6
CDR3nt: TGTGCCAGCAGTCGTAGCGGGAGCACAGATACGCAGTATTTT
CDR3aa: CASSRSGSTDTQYF

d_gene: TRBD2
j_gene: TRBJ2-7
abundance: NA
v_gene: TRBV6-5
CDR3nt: TGTGCCAGCAGTTACGCTAGCGGGAGGTACGAGCAGTACTTC
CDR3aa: CASSYASGRYEQYF

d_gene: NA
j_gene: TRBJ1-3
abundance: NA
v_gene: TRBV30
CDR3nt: TGTGCCTGGGCTTTGGGACATACCGGAAACACCATATATTTT
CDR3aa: CAWALGHTGNTIYF

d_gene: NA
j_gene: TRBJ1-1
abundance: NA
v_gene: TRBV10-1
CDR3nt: TGCGCCAGCAGTCCTGACAGCATGAACACTGAAGCTTTCTTT
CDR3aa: CASSPDSMNTEAFF

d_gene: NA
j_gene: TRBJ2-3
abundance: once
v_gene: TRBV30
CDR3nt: TGTGCCTGGTCCCTAGCGTGGGGCACAGATACGCAGTATTTT
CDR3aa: CAWSLAWGTDTQYF

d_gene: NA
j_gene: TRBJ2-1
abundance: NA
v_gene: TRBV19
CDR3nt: TGTGCCTCCGAGGGTTACCCCTACAATGAGCAGTTCTTC
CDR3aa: CASEGYPYNEQFF

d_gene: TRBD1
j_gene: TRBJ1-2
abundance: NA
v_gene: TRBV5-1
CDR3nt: TGCGCCAGCAGCCCACGGACAGGCATTAACTATGGCTACACCTTC
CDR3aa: CASSPRTGINYGYTF

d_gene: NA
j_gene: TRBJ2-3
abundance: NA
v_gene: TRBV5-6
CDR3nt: TGTGCCAGCAGCTTGGCCAGCGGGAGCACAGATACGCAGTATTTT
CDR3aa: CASSLASGSTDTQYF

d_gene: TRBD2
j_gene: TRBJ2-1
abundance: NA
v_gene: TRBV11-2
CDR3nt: TGTGCCAGCAGCGAAGAACTAGCGGGAGCGGGTGAGCAGTTCTTC
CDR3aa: CASSEELAGAGEQFF

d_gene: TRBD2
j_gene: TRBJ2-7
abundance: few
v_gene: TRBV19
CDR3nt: TGTGCCAGTAGTGTCGCCCTAGCGGGAGGGCTCGACGAGCAGTACTTC
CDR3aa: CASSVALAGGLDEQYF

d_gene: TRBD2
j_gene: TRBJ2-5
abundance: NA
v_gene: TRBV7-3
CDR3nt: TGTGCCAGCAGCTCGGGACTAGCAGGGGAGACCCAGTACTTC
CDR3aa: CASSSGLAGETQYF

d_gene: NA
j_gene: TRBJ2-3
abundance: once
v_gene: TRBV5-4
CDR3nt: TGTGCCAGCAGCTTGGAACAGGGCGGAGATACGCAGTATTTT
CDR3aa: CASSLEQGGDTQYF